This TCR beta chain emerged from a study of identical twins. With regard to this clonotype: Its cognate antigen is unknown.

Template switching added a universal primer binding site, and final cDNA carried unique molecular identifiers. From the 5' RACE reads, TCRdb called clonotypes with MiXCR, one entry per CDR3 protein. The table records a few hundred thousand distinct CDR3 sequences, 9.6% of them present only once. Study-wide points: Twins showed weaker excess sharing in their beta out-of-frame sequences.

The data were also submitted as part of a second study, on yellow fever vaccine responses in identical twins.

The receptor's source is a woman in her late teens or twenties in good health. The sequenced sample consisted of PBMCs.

In nucleotides, the CDR3 is TGTGCCAGCAGCTGGGGACAGGGGAGGAACACTGAAGCTTTCTTT. Residues: CASSWGQGRNTEAFF. V is TRBV11-2 and J is TRBJ1-1; 10 positions agree with TRBD1. Germline V gives CDR1 SGHAT, CDR2 FQNNGV. Trimming cost V 4 bases and J 1 base; bases outside gene matches: 3. CDR3 length equals 15 residues.